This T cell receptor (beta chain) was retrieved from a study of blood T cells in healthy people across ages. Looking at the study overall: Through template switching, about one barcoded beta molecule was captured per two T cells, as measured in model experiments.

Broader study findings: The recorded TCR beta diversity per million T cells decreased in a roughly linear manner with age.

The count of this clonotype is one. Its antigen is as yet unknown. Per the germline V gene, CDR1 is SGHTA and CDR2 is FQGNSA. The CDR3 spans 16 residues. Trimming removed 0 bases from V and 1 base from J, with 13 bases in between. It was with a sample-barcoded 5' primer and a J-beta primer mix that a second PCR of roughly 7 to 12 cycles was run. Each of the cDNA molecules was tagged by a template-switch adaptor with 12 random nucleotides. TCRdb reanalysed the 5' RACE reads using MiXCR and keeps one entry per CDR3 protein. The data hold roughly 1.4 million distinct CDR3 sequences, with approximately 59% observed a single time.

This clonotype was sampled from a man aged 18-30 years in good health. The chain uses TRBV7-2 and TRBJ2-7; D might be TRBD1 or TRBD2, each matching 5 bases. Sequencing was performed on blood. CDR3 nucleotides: TGTGCCAGCAGCTTAGCGGGGGTTACCTCGTCCTACGAGCAGTACTTC. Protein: CASSLAGVTSSYEQYF.